This T cell receptor (beta chain) appears in the sequencing data of a study of T cell repertoires in cytomegalovirus infection. The CDR3 covers 13 residues. Germline V lookup: CDR1 LGHNT, CDR2 FRNRAP. The V end lost 4 bases, the J end lost 1 base, and 7 bases lay between the germline ends. Details on this clonotype: Its antigen is not known.

TCRdb called the reads again in MiXCR, with one record for every CDR3 protein. The sample lists 750,000 to 950,000 distinct CDR3 sequences, roughly 28% occurring once. The origin of this receptor is a human donor in good health (CMV status not recorded). Some clones in this sample may be carry-over from other donors' samples. This chain joins TRBV12-5 and TRBJ1-1, with D hard to call. The sequences come from cultured CD8+ T cells from PBMCs, collected from culture after CMV antigen stimulation. The CDR3, as DNA: TGTGCTAGTGGTTATGGTGGGAACACTGAAGCTTTCTTT. This sequence encodes CASGYGGNTEAFF. Full variable domain (remainder filled in from reference TRBV12-5 and TRBJ1-1): DARVTQTPRHKVTEMGQEVTMRCQPILGHNTVFWYRQTMMQGLELLAYFRNRAPLDDSGMPKDRFSAEMPDATLATLKIQPSEPRDSAVYFCASGYGGNTEAFFGQGTRLTVV.